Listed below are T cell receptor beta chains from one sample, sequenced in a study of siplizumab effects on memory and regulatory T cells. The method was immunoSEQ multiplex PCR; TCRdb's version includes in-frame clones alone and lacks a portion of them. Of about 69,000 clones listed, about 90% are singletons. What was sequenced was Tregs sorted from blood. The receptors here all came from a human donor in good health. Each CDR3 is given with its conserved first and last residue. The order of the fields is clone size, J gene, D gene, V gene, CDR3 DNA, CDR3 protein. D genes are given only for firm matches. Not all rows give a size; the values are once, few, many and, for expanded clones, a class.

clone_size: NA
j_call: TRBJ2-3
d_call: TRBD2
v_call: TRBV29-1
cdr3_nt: TGCAGCGTCAAGCGGGAGGGCCGGGGGGATACGCAGTATTTT
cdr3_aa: CSVKREGRGDTQYF

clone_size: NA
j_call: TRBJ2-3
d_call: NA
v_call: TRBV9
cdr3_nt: TGTGCCAGCAGCGTAGCTATCAGCACAGATACGCAGTATTTT
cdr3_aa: CASSVAISTDTQYF

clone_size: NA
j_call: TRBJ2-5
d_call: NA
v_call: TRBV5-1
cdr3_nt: TGCGCCAGCAGCTGGGGGTTCCAAGAGACCCAGTACTTC
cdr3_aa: CASSWGFQETQYF

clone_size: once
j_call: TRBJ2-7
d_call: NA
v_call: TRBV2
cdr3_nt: TGTGCCAGCATTCGAAGGACCCTAGCCTACGAGCAGTACTTC
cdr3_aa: CASIRRTLAYEQYF

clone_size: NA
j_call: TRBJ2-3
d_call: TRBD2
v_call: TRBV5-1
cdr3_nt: TGCGCCAGCAGCCGAAATTTAGCGGGAGGCACAGATACGCAGTATTTT
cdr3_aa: CASSRNLAGGTDTQYF

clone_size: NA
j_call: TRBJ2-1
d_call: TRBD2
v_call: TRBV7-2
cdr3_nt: TGTGCCAGCACTTTAGCGGGGGCCTACAATGAGCAGTTCTTC
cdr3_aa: CASTLAGAYNEQFF

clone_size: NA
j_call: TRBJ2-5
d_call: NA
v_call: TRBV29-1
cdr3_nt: TGCAGCGTCGTCAAGGGAAGGGACTCTGGAGGTTGGGAGACCCAGTACTTC
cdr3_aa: CSVVKGRDSGGWETQYF

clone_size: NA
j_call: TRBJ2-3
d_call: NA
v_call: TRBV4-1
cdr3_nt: TGCGCCAGCAGCCAAGATTCGGGAGGACAGGTGGGAGATACGCAGTATTTT
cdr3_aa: CASSQDSGGQVGDTQYF

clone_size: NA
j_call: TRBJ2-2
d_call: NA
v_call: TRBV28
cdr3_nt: TGTGCCAGCAGACCCAGGACGAACACCGGGGAGCTGTTTTTT
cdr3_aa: CASRPRTNTGELFF

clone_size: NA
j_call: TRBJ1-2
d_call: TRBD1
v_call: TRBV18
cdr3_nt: TGTGCCAGCTCACCCGACTACGGGACAGTCTATGGCTACACCTTC
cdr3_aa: CASSPDYGTVYGYTF

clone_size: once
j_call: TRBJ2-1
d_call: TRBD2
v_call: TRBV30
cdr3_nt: TGTGCCTGGAGACTAGCGGGAGGATGGAATGAGCAGTTCTTC
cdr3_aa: CAWRLAGGWNEQFF

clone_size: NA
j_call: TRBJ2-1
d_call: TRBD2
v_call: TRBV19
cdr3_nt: TGTGCCAGTAGTAATGCCGGACTAGCGGGAGGCTCTGAGCAGTTCTTC
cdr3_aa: CASSNAGLAGGSEQFF

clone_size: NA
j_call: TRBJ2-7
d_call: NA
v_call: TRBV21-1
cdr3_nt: TGTGCCAACACAGGAGGTCGCGAGCAGTACTTC
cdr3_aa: CANTGGREQYF

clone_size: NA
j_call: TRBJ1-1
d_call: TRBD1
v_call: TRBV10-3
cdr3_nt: TGTGCCATCAGGGAGACAGGGTTAGGCACTGAAGCTTTCTTT
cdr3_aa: CAIRETGLGTEAFF

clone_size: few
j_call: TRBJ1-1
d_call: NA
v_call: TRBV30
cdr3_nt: TGTGCCTGGAGGGGACCCACAGGGAAGCCTGAAGCTTTCTTT
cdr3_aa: CAWRGPTGKPEAFF

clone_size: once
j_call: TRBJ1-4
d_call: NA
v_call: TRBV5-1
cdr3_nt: TGCGCCAGCAGCGCCTACAGGGTAAGAGGCGAAAAACTGTTTTTT
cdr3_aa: CASSAYRVRGEKLFF

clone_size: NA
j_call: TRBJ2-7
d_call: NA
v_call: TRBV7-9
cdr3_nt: TGTGCCAGCAGCTTAGAATATGAGCAGTACTTC
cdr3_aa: CASSLEYEQYF

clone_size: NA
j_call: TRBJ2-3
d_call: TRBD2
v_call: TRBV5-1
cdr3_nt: TGCGCCAGCAGCGTAGCCGGGACTAGCGGGACAGATACGCAGTATTTT
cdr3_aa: CASSVAGTSGTDTQYF

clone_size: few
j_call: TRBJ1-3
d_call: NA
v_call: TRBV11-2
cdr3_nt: TGTGCCAGCAGCTCCACCCGGGGTGGAAACACCATATATTTT
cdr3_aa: CASSSTRGGNTIYF

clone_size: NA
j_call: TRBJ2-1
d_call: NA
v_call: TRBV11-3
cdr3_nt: TGTGCCAGCAGCTTCATCCGGAGCTCCTACAATGAGCAGTTCTTC
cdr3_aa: CASSFIRSSYNEQFF

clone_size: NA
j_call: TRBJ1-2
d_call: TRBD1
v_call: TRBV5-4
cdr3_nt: TGTGCCAGCAGCTTGGTTGGGACAGGGGTCGGCTACACCTTC
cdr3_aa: CASSLVGTGVGYTF

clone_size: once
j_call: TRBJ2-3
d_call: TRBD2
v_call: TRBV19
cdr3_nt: TGTGCCAGTAGTATAGCCCTACTAGCGGGGGACGCCCCTTTTACGCAGTATTTT
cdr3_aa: CASSIALLAGDAPFTQYF

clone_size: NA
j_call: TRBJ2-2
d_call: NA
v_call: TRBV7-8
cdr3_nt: TGTGCCAGCAGCGCACGGGTAACCGGGGAGCTGTTTTTT
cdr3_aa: CASSARVTGELFF

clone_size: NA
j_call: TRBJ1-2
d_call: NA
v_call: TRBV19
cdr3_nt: TGTGCCAGTAGTTCCCGCACAGGCCCCAGATATGGCTACACCTTC
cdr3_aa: CASSSRTGPRYGYTF

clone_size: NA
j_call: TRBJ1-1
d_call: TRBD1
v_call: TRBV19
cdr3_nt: TGTGCCAGTACCACCGGGACAGCGAACACTGAAGCTTTCTTT
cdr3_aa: CASTTGTANTEAFF

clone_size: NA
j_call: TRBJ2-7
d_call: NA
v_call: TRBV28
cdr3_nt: TGTGCCAGCGCCCTAGGCGGAGCAGGCTACGAGCAGTACTTC
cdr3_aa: CASALGGAGYEQYF

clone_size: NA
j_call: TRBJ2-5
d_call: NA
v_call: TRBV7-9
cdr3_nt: TGTGCCAGCAGTTGGCCGGGACAAGGGGGAAGAGAGACCCAGTACTTC
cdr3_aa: CASSWPGQGGRETQYF

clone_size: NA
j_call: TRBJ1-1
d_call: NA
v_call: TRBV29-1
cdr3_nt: TGCAGCGTCTCCGGGATAGAACGGCGTGGCACTGAAGCTTTCTTT
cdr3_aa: CSVSGIERRGTEAFF

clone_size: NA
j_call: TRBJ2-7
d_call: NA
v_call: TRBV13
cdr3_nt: TGTGCCAGCAGCTTATACACTTTCGGCGAGCAGTACTTC
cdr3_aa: CASSLYTFGEQYF

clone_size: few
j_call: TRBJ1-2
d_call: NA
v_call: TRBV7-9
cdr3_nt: TGTGCCAGCAGCGACGACACCTATGGCTACACCTTC
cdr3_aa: CASSDDTYGYTF

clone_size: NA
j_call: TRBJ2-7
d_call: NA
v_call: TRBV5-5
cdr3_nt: TGTGCCAGCAGCAGTACCCCAGGGACAAGTTCCTACGAGCAGTACTTC
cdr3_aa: CASSSTPGTSSYEQYF

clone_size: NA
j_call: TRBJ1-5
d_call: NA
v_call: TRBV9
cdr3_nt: TGTGCCAGCAGCGTCACAGGGTTTGGCAATCAGCCCCAGCATTTT
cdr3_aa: CASSVTGFGNQPQHF

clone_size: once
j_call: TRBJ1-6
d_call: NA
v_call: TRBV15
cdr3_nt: TGTGCCACCAGCAGAACTTCCCGTAATTCCCTCCACTTT
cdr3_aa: CATSRTSRNSLHF

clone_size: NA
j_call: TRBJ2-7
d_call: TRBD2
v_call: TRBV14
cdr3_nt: TGTGCCAGCAGCCAAAGGGGACTAGCGGGAGCCCAGTCCTACGAGCAGTACTTC
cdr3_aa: CASSQRGLAGAQSYEQYF

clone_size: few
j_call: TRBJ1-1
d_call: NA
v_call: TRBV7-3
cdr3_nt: TGTGCCAGCAGCCCCTGGGCTACAAGGACAGTTCGTGGCATGAACACTGAAGCTTTCTTT
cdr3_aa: CASSPWATRTVRGMNTEAFF

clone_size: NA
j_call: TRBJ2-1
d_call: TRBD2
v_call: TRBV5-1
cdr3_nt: TGCGCCAGCAGAACAGGACTAGCGATCCCCTACAATGAGCAGTTCTTC
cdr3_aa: CASRTGLAIPYNEQFF

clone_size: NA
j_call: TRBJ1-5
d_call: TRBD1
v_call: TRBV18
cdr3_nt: TGTGCCAGCTCACCATACGATACAGGGGGTCATCAGCCCCAGCATTTT
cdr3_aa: CASSPYDTGGHQPQHF

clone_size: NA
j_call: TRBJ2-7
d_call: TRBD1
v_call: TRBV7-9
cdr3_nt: TGTGCCAGCAGCAGGACAGGGGATCAGTCCTACGAGCAGTACTTC
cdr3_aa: CASSRTGDQSYEQYF

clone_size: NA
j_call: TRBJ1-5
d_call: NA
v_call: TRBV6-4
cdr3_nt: TGTGCCAGCAGTGAACAGGGAGGATTTCAGCCCCAGCATTTT
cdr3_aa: CASSEQGGFQPQHF

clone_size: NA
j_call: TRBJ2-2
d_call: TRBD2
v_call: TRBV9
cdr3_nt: TGTGCCAGCAGCGTAGACCCGACCGGGGGGACTAGCGGGTTAGGGGAGCTGTTTTTT
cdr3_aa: CASSVDPTGGTSGLGELFF

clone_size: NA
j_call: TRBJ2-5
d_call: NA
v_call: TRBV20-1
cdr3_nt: TGCAGTGCTGCCCCACGGGAGACCCAGTACTTC
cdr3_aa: CSAAPRETQYF

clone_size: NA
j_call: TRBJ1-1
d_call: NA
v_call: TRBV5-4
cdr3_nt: TGTGCCAGCATCGAACACACAGGGACCACTGAAGCTTTCTTT
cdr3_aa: CASIEHTGTTEAFF

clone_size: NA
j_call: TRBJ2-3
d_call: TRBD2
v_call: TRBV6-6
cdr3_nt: TGTGCCAGCAACCGCGGGAGTGGGAGCACAGATACGCAGTATTTT
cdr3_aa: CASNRGSGSTDTQYF

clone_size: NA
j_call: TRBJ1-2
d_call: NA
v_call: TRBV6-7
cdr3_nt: TGTGCCAGCAGCAGAGGGACGCGCCAGGGCTACACCTTC
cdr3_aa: CASSRGTRQGYTF

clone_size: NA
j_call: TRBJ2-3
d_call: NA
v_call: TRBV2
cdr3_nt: TGTGCCAGCAGTTCGGGCCCAGTAGATACGCAGTATTTT
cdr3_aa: CASSSGPVDTQYF

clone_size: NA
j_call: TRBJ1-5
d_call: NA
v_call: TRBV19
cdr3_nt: TGTGCCAGTAGTTTCCCGGGTTGGGGCAGCAATCAGCCCCAGCATTTT
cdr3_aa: CASSFPGWGSNQPQHF

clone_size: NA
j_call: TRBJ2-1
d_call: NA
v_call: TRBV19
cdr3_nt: TGTGCCAGTAGGGCCCTCGGAGGAGAGCAGTTCTTC
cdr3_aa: CASRALGGEQFF

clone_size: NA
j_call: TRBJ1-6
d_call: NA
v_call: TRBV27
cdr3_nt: TGTGCCAGCAGTTCCGGCCAGCTTGTCGGAGGTTCACCCCTCCACTTT
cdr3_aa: CASSSGQLVGGSPLHF

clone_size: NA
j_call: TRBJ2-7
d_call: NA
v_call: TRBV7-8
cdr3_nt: TGTGCCAGCAGCTTTAGAGAGAATTACGAGCAGTACTTC
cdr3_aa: CASSFRENYEQYF

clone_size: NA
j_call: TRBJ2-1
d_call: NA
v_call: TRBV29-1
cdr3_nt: TGCAGCGTTACCCTGAGGGCCAATGGATTAAATGAGCAGTTCTTC
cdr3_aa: CSVTLRANGLNEQFF

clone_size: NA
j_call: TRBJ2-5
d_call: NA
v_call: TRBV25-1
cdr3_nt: TGTGCCAGCAGTGGAGAAGCGGCCCTACAAGAGACCCAGTACTTC
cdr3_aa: CASSGEAALQETQYF